This T cell receptor beta chain was captured by sequencing in a study of T cell responses to AZD1222 COVID-19 vaccine. The study, taken as a whole, reports: CD4 TCRs covered the whole spike, strongest at regions 160-218 and 743-854. In the spike-specific TCR repertoire, nearly half reportedly target unmutated variant regions. Clonal diversity may have been underestimated in mostly white British donors. Without day 14 samples, only post-peak T cell repertoires were studied.

For this clone: Antigen unknown.

Between the trimmed V and J ends, which lost 3 bases and 7 bases, there was a span of 12 bases. The CDR3 is 13 residues long. Germline V CDR1 and CDR2: KGHSH, LQKENI. Measured with immunoSEQ multiplex PCR; TCRdb has only the in-frame clones, and not every one. The sample lists approximately 21,000 clones, approximately 81% occurring once. The V call is TRBV18, the J call TRBJ1-1; D uncertain. The source of this sequence is an adult who received the AZD1222 COVID-19 vaccine. The source was peripheral blood, collected 28 days after the second AZD1222 dose. The CDR3 nucleotides read TGTGCCAGCTCACCCGATATGGGAGGTGAAGCTTTCTTT. The encoded protein is CASSPDMGGEAFF. Together with reference TRBV18 and TRBJ1-1, the CDR3 gives the full variable domain: NAGVMQNPRHLVRRRGQEARLRCSPMKGHSHVYWYRQLPEEGLKFMVYLQKENIIDESGMPKERFSAEFPKEGPSILRIQQVVRGDSAAYFCASSPDMGGEAFFGQGTRLTVV.